Listed below are T cell receptor beta chains from one sample, sequenced in a study of blood T cell repertoires in COVID-19. Repertoires were generated with immunoSEQ multiplex PCR, while TCRdb's copy carries only in-frame clones and drops some. The sample gives about 59,000 clones, 75% to 95% of which show up once; more than 15% is in the top ten. The sequenced sample was peripheral blood. These receptors came from an elderly man with acute or convalescent COVID-19. The CDR3 runs from the conserved cysteine through the conserved F or W. Size is omitted from some rows. Given values are once, few, many or a class for expanded clones.

NA,TRBJ2-5,TRBV18,CASSASGGRQETQYF
NA,TRBJ2-2,TRBV2,CASSPSGVANTGELFF
NA,TRBJ2-2,TRBV5-8,CASSKTGDRTGELFF
NA,TRBJ2-2,TRBV7-8,CASRSGRGRTGELFF
NA,TRBJ2-2,TRBV5-1,CASHFGGATTGELFF
once,TRBJ2-7,TRBV11-2,CASSLGGGFREVHSYEQYF
once,TRBJ2-2,TRBV2,CASISGGAAGGELFF
NA,TRBJ2-2,TRBV30,CAWSIFNGELFF
NA,TRBJ1-5,TRBV27,CASSPHTTGGMYISNQPQHF
NA,TRBJ1-2,TRBV7-9,CASSFHVGQGADGYTF
NA,TRBJ2-1,TRBV7-2,CASRPGHAYNEQFF
NA,TRBJ2-7,TRBV19,CASSTQTGNEQYF
NA,TRBJ2-7,TRBV4-2,CASSQEGGQRSSYEQYF
NA,TRBJ2-7,TRBV18,CASSPRPGFAEQYF
NA,TRBJ2-4,TRBV28,CASTTRGPKNIQYF
NA,TRBJ1-5,TRBV19,CASRDRGRQWPQHF
NA,TRBJ1-1,TRBV19,CASIQTGGGSTEAFF
few,TRBJ1-1,TRBV5-1,CASSLATWGDTEAFF
NA,TRBJ1-6,TRBV10-2,CASSLTGNNGPLHF
NA,TRBJ2-5,TRBV19,CASSTGSQETQYF
NA,TRBJ1-4,TRBV5-8,CASSLAPGGPEKLFF
NA,TRBJ2-5,TRBV27,CASSFSSSGQETQYF
NA,TRBJ2-7,TRBV3-1/TRBV3-2,CASSETGGGSYEQYF
once,TRBJ1-1,TRBV6-5,CASSPMANTEAFF
NA,TRBJ1-4,TRBV28,CASSPGGGTNEKLFF
NA,TRBJ2-3,TRBV9,CASSVAGAYSGDTQYF
once,TRBJ2-3,TRBV19,CASSIEGLAGGMDTQYF
NA,TRBJ2-6,TRBV6-1,CASSEYGSGANVLTF
NA,TRBJ2-2,TRBV12-3/TRBV12-4,CASSPHLTGELFF
NA,TRBJ2-7,TRBV9,CASSVGDRGPPVDEQYF
NA,TRBJ2-7,TRBV7-8,CASSAGVAGEQYF
NA,TRBJ2-1,TRBV5-1,CASSLVASGGANEQFF
NA,TRBJ1-4,TRBV4-1,CASSQDGGPTNEKLFF
NA,TRBJ1-5,TRBV2,CASSGNRGNQPQHF
NA,TRBJ2-3,TRBV5-1,CASSRTTGTGGVGDTQYF
NA,TRBJ2-7,TRBV2,CASTDGQGVSEQYF
NA,TRBJ2-3,TRBV5-1,CASSPRDRGTDTQYF
NA,TRBJ2-7,TRBV13,CASSKPPGTGGSQQYF
NA,TRBJ1-2,TRBV6-5,CASSSRDRLYGYTF
few,TRBJ2-7,TRBV15,CATSRDRGGSGEQYF
NA,TRBJ2-5,TRBV7-2,CASSRDPASGGKETQYF
NA,TRBJ2-3,TRBV7-3,CASSLTRQEDTQYF
few,TRBJ2-1,TRBV5-1,CASSFATGVEQFF
NA,TRBJ2-3,TRBV11-3,CASSLSGLGTQYF
NA,TRBJ2-2,TRBV28,CASSSRQANTGELFF
NA,TRBJ1-2,TRBV19,CASSRTGNLYGYTF
NA,TRBJ1-4,TRBV30,CAWNGGRAQRGLFF
NA,TRBJ1-1,TRBV7-8,CASSLPGAVLDTEAFF
NA,TRBJ2-5,TRBV5-6,CASSLQTGAGTETQYF
NA,TRBJ2-2,TRBV7-2,CASSLALRAGLTVTGELFF
NA,TRBJ1-3,TRBV7-6,CASSLASRGSSGNTIYF
NA,TRBJ2-6,TRBV19,CASSIAIQGSGANVLTF
NA,TRBJ1-2,TRBV6-5,CASSYLRTGGSYGYTF
NA,TRBJ1-5,TRBV2,CASMTGGSNQPQHF
NA,TRBJ2-3,TRBV2,CASNLLGLAGVGTDTQYF
NA,TRBJ2-3,TRBV6-1,CASSEVGLRGDTQYF
NA,TRBJ2-7,TRBV9,CASSGRDSGTMQYF